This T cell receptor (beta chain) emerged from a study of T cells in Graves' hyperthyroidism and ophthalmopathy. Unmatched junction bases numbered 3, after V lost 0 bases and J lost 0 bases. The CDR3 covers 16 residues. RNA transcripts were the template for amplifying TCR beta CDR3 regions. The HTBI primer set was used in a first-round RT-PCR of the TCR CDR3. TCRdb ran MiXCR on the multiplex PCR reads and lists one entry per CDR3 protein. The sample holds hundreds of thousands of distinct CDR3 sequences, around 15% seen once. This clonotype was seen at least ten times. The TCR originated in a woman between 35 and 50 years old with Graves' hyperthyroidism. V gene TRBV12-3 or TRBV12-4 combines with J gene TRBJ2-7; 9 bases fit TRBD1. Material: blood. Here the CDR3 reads CASSLAGGQGSYEQYF. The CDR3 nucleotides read TGTGCCAGCAGTTTAGCAGGGGGACAGGGCTCCTACGAGCAGTACTTC.